Below are 6 T cell receptor beta chains sequenced from a single sample in a study of T-cell reconstitution after alpha-beta-depleted transplantation in children (dated by TCRdb to about 2016). The library relied on PCR. Sequencing was performed on an Illumina HiSeq 2500. TCR libraries were prepared with molecular barcoding, using unique molecular identifiers to normalize TCRbeta repertoire quantification. TCRdb's own reprocessing of the public reads used fastp at Q25 and MiXCR and kept productive beta chains. Each entry is one CDR3 protein sequence, shown with its most common DNA and genes. The sample profile shows some 120,000 distinct CDR3 sequences; roughly 23% of them were found once. The top ten clones comprise more than 9% of the sample. The treatment or condition label, as the study defines it: allogeneic hematopoietic cell transplantation with graft depleted of TCRalphabeta T cells and CD19 B cells.

Sample: PBMCs, mostly from graft donor cells, taken 180 days after TCRalphabeta/CD19-depleted stem cell transplant. The receptor source for this set is a male patient between 2 and 15 years old who had a stem cell transplant for chronic granulomatous disease, so the T cells may come from the graft donor.

This chain uses TRBV15 with TRBJ2-3; D might be TRBD1 (5 bases). Trimming pared 5 bases from V and 4 bases from J, leaving 16 bases between. Per germline, CDR1 LNHNV and CDR2 YYDKDF (reference sequence). This CDR3 spans 15 amino acids. CDR3 coding DNA: TGTGCCACCAGCCAAACCTTGACAGTACCAGATACGCAGTATTTT. This gives the protein CATSQTLTVPDTQYF.

The sample holds many counts of this clonotype. Mismatch with germline at one junction end may stem from a read error. The CDR3 is CCARDSRDRGFYEQYF. CDR3 in DNA: TGCTGTGCTAGAGATTCCCGGGACAGGGGATTCTACGAGCAGTACTTC. This chain joins TRBV20-1 and TRBJ2-7; 10 nucleotides match TRBD1. Germline V gives CDR1 DFQATT, CDR2 SNEGSKA (reference sequence). The CDR3 has 16 amino acids.

This clonotype was counted at least ten times. This chain uses TRBV24-1 with TRBJ1-5, with D possibly TRBD1 on 5 matching bases. Germline loops: CDR1 KGHDR, CDR2 SFDVKD. The length of the CDR3 is 14 residues. Trimming cost V 4 bases and J 3 bases, with 9 bases left between them. DNA of the CDR3: TGTGCCACCAGTGAGCGCAGGGTCAATCAGCCCCAGCATTTT. Translated, it gives CATSERRVNQPQHF.

The CDR3 bases are TGTGCCAGCAGCCCTGACAGCCGGGAGCAGTTCTTC. Protein: CASSPDSREQFF. This chain joins TRBV14 and TRBJ2-1; possible D gene TRBD1, 5 bases. Germline V gene sequence: CDR1 SGHDN, CDR2 FVKESK. Trimming removed 4 bases at V and 10 bases at J, with 11 bases between. The CDR3 covers 12 residues.

About this clonotype itself: At one of its ends the junction is not consistent with the germline gene, which may arise from a read error. This chain joins TRBV3-1 and TRBJ2-1; 7 bases map to TRBD2. Germline V lookup: CDR1 LGHDT, CDR2 YNNKEL (reference sequence). CDR3 size: 20 residues. The CDR3 sequence is CACTQAWGEGRLGGDKEQFF. CDR3 bases: TGTGCCTGCACCCAAGCTTGGGGGGAGGGCAGGTTGGGTGGCGACAAGGAGCAGTTCTTC.

This clonotype occurred a few times. The chain employs TRBV6-5 and TRBJ2-2; weak D call: TRBD2 (6 bases). Germline assignment: CDR1 MNHEY and CDR2 SVGAGI. CDR3 length: 14 residues. Trimming shortened V by 7 bases and J by 4 bases, and 13 bases separated the two germline ends. DNA for the CDR3: TGTGCCAGCACTTTGACCGGGGGCACCGGGGAGCTGTTTTTT. Translation: CASTLTGGTGELFF.